This TCR beta chain was captured in a study of blood T cell repertoires in COVID-19. At the level of the study: Italy, Spain and the United States were the sources of the convalescent and acute COVID-19 samples. The analysed material was cDNA or gDNA that came from T cells, B-cell-depleted T cells, or PBMCs.

Methods used by the authors: Estimates of nucleated cell counts were drawn from the amplification of reference gene primers. Assay used: immunoSEQ multiplex PCR; TCRdb lists only in-frame clones, some missing. The V and J calls and clone size were taken over from that table, and D and trimming were inferred from the DNA. The sample has about 370,000 clones, more than 70% seen once. The Seattle patients, enrolled during active infection, were followed longitudinally. This TCR came from a young woman with COVID-19, enrolled during active disease. The sample consisted of peripheral blood.

CDR3 sequence (DNA): TGCGCCAGCAGCCTCCGACAGGGGGATTCACCCCTCCACTTT. This translates into CASSLRQGDSPLHF. The chain joins TRBV4-1 to TRBJ1-6; 9 bases agree with TRBD1. Germline CDR1 is MGHRA and CDR2 is YSYEKL. The trim removed 4 bases at V and 8 bases at J, leaving 3 bases unmatched. The CDR3 covers 14 residues.